This entry is about one T cell receptor beta chain. Antigen unknown. It was with a sample-barcoded 5' primer and a J-beta primer mix that a second PCR of roughly 7 to 12 cycles was run. TCRdb analysed the 5' RACE reads with MiXCR anew, one entry per CDR3 protein. The sample has almost 1 million distinct CDR3 sequences; roughly 51% are singletons. The CDR3 contains 16 residues. Trimming cost V 3 bases and J 5 bases, with 19 bases left between them. The germline CDR1 and CDR2 sequences are SNHLY and FYNNEI. This entry is derived from a study of blood T cells in healthy people across ages. Study observations and caveats: PBMCs left unsorted prevented a conclusive naive versus antigen-experienced comparison.

The sequenced sample was blood. The gene calls are TRBV2 and TRBJ2-5, with unresolved D. The receptor comes from a woman in her sixties or seventies in good health. The DNA of the CDR3 is TGTGCCAGCAGTGACGGTAGTAGGGTATTCGGTGAGACCCAGTACTTC. Translating it yields CASSDGSRVFGETQYF. Full variable domain (outside the CDR3, taken from reference TRBV2 and TRBJ2-5): EPEVTQTPSHQVTQMGQEVILRCVPISNHLYFYWYRQILGQKVEFLVSFYNNEISEKSEIFDDQFSVERPDGSNFTLKIRSTKLEDSAMYFCASSDGSRVFGETQYFGPGTRLLVL.